This T cell receptor beta chain comes out of a study of T cells in Graves' hyperthyroidism and ophthalmopathy. Study-wide context: At the time of initial diagnosis and before any treatment, peripheral blood was collected. Study-level results: Most thyroid-expanded clonotypes above 0.001 were also found in blood.

Details on this clonotype: As yet, its antigen is unknown.

J was trimmed by 7 bases and V by 3 bases; bases with no gene match: 12. The CDR3 length is 16 residues. Germline assignment: CDR1 MNHGY and CDR2 SVAAGI. Using RNA transcripts as the source, TCR beta CDR3 regions were amplified. TCR CDR3 regions were first amplified by RT-PCR with HTBI primers. MiXCR, applied by TCRdb to the multiplex PCR reads, yields one record per CDR3 protein. The table shows a few hundred thousand distinct CDR3 sequences, with 15% to 18% occurring only once. Newly diagnosed hyperthyroidism patients aged 18 to 65 years had disease lasting under 2 months. Sample: blood. The J gene is TRBJ2-7, the V gene TRBV6-9; 10 nucleotides align to TRBD1. The sequence derives from a woman under 30 with Graves' hyperthyroidism. CDR3 amino acids: CASSYPPGQGMGEQYF. The CDR3 bases are TGTGCCAGCAGTTACCCTCCGGGACAGGGGATGGGGGAGCAGTACTTC.